The 4 T cell receptor beta chains listed next were all sequenced from one sample in a study of OX40 agonist ivuxolimab in advanced cancers. Only in-frame clones appear in the TCRdb table, and some are missing; sequencing was by immunoSEQ multiplex PCR. The sample yields tens of thousands of clones, around three quarters seen once. The sample in question was CD4+ or CD8+ T cells sorted from blood, obtained in a trial of the OX40 agonist ivuxolimab. Receptor source: an adult with an advanced solid tumor such as melanoma, head and neck, liver or kidney cancer.

The chain combines TRBV2 with TRBJ2-2; TRBD2 matches at 11 bases. The CDR3 totals 21 residues. After removal of 0 bases from V and 3 bases from J, the junction contained 15 bases not matched to a gene. Per the germline V gene, CDR1 is SNHLY and CDR2 is FYNNEI. CDR3 nucleotides: TGTGCCAGCAGTGAAGCGCCATTCCTAGCGGGGGGCCCATTAGACACCGGGGAGCTGTTTTTT. Translating gives CASSEAPFLAGGPLDTGELFF.

The chain combines TRBV28 with TRBJ1-5; 7 nucleotides align to TRBD1. J gave up 2 bases and V 5 bases, and 6 bases lay outside the gene matches. Germline V lookup: CDR1 MDHEN, CDR2 SYDVKM. The CDR3 length is 15 residues. In DNA, the CDR3 is TGTGCCAGCAGTCCCGCAGGGGGTCGCAATCAGCCCCAGCATTTT. Its translation: CASSPAGGRNQPQHF. Variable domain in full (rest from reference TRBV28 and TRBJ1-5): DVKVTQSSRYLVKRTGEKVFLECVQDMDHENMFWYRQDPGLGLRLIYFSYDVKMKEKGDIPEGYSVSREKKERFSLILESASTNQTSMYLCASSPAGGRNQPQHFGDGTRLSIL.

The genes are TRBV7-2 and TRBJ2-7, with a possible D match to TRBD1 (6 bases). Trimming pared 5 bases from V and 1 base from J, leaving 15 bases between. Germline V gene lookup returns CDR1 SGHTA and CDR2 FQGNSA. The CDR3 runs 15 residues. The CDR3 region is CASSPSGAVSYEQYF. CDR3 DNA sequence: TGTGCCAGCAGCCCCTCAGGGGCGGTTTCCTACGAGCAGTACTTC.

Note on this clone: Compared with germline, one end of the junction differs, possibly owing to a read error. The chain employs TRBV7-2 and TRBJ1-1; D not resolved. The CDR3 loop spans 14 amino acids. Germline-derived CDR1 and CDR2 are SGHTA and FQGNSA. The CDR3 protein is CASRLGLPVAEAFF. The CDR3 DNA is TGTGCCAGCAGATTAGGGCTGCCGGTCGCTGAAGCTTTCTTT. Based on the CDR3 plus reference TRBV7-2 and TRBJ1-1, the full variable domain is GAGVSQSPSNKVTEKGKDVELRCDPISGHTALYWYRQSLGQGLEFLIYFQGNSAPDKSGLPSDRFSAERTGGSVSTLTIQRTQQEDSAVYLCASRLGLPVAEAFFGQGTRLTVV.